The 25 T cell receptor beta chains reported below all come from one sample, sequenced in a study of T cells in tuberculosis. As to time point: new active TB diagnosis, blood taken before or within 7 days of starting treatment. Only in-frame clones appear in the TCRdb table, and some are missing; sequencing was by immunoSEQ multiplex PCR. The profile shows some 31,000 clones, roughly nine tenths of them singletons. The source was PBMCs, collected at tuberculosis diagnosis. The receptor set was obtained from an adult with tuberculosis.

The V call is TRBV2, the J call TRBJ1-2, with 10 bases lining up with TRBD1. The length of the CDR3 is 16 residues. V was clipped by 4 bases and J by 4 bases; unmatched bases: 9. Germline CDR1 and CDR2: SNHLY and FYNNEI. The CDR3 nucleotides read TGTGCCAGCAGTGGGGACCGACAGGGGGCGGTCTATGGCTACACCTTC. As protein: CASSGDRQGAVYGYTF.

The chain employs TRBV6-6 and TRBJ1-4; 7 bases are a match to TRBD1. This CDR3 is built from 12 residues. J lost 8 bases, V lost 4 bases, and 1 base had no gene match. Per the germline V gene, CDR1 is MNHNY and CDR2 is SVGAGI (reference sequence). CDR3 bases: TGTGCCAGCAGTTTGGACAGGGAAAAACTGTTTTTT. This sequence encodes CASSLDREKLFF.

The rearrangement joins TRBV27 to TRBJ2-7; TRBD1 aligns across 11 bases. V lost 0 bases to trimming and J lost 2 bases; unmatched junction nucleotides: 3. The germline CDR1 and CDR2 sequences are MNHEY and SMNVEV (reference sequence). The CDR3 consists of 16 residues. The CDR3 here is CASSLSGQGAPYEQYF. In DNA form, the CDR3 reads TGTGCCAGCAGTTTATCCGGACAGGGGGCTCCCTACGAGCAGTACTTC.

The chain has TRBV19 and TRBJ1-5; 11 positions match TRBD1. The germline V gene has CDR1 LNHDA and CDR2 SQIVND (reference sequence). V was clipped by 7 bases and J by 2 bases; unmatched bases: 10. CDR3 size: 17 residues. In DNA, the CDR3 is TGTGCCAGTACGGAGGGGACAGGGGGGGTCGGCAATCAGCCCCAGCATTTT. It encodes CASTEGTGGVGNQPQHF.

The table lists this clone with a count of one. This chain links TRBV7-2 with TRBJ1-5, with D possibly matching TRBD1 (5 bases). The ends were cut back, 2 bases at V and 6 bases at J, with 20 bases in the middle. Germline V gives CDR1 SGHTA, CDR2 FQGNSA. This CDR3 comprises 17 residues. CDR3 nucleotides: TGTGCCAGCAGCTTATTGTATGTCCAGGGAAGGGGTCAGCCCCAGCATTTT. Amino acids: CASSLLYVQGRGQPQHF.

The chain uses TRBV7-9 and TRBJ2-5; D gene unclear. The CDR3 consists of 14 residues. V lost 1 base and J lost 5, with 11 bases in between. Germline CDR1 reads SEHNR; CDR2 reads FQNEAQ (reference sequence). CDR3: CASSLGCSTETQYF. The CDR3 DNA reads TGTGCCAGCAGCTTAGGGTGCAGTACGGAGACCCAGTACTTC.

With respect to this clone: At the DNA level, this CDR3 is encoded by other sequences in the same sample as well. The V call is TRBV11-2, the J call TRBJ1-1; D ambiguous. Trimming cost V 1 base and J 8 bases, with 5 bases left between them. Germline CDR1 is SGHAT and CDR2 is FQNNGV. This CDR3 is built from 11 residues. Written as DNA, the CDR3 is TGTGCCAGCAGCTTAGGAGGAGAAGCTTTCTTT. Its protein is CASSLGGEAFF.

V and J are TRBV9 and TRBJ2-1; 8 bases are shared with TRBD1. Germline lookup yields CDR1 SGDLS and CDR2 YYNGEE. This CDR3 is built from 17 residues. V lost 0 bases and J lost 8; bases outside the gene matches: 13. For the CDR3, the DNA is TGTGCCAGCAGCGTAGACCCAGGACAGGGATCCTCCGATGAGCAGTTCTTC. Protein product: CASSVDPGQGSSDEQFF.

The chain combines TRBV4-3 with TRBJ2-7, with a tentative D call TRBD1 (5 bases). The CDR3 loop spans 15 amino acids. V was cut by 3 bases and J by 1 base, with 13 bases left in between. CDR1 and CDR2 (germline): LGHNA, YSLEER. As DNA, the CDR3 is TGCGCCAGCAGCCAGGACAACTTCCCGTCCTACGAGCAGTACTTC. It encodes CASSQDNFPSYEQYF.

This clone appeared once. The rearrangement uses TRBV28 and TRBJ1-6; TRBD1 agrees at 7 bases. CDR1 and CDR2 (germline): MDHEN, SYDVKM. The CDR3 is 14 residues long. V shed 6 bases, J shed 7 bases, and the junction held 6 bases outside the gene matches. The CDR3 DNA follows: TGTGCCAGCAGCGAAGGGACAGTCAATTCACCCCTCCACTTT. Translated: CASSEGTVNSPLHF.

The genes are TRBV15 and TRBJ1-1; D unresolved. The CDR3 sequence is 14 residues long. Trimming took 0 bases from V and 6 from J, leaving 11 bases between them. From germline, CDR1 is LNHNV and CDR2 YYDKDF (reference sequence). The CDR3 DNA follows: TGTGCCACCAGCAGAGATCCCTCCGGGTCTGAAGCTTTCTTT. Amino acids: CATSRDPSGSEAFF. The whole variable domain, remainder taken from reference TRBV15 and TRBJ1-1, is DAMVIQNPRYQVTQFGKPVTLSCSQTLNHNVMYWYQQKSSQAPKLLFHYYDKDFNNEADTPDNFQSRRPNTSFCFLDIRSPGLGDTAMYLCATSRDPSGSEAFFGQGTRLTVV.

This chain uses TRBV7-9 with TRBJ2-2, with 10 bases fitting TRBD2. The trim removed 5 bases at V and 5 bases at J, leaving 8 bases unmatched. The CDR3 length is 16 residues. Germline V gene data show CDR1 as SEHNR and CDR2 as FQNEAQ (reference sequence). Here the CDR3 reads CASSLGTSERTGELFF. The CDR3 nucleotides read TGTGCCAGCAGCCTCGGGACTAGCGAGAGGACCGGGGAGCTGTTTTTT.

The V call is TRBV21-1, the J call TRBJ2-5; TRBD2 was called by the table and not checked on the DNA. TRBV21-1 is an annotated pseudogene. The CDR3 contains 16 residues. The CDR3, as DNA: TGTGCCAGCAGCAATTTATTTGGACTAGCGATAGAGACCCAGTACTTC. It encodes CASSNLFGLAIETQYF.

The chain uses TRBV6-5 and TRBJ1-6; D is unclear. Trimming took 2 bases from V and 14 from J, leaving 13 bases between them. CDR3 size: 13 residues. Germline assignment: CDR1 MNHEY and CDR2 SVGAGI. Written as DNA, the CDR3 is TGTGCCAGCAGTTACGCCGGTATTTCGGCCCTCCACTTT. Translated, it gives CASSYAGISALHF.

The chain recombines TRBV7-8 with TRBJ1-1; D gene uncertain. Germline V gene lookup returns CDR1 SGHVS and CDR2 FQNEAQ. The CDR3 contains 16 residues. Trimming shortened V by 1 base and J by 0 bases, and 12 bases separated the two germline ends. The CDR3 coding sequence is TGTGCCAGCAGCTTAGAACAGTCCCTCATGAACACTGAAGCTTTCTTT. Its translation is CASSLEQSLMNTEAFF.

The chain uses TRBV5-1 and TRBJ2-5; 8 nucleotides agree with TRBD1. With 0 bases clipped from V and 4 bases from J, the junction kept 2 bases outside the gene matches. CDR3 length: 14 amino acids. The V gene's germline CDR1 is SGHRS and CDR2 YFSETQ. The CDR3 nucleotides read TGCGCCAGCAGCTTGGGGACAGGGCGAGAGACCCAGTACTTC. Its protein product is CASSLGTGRETQYF.

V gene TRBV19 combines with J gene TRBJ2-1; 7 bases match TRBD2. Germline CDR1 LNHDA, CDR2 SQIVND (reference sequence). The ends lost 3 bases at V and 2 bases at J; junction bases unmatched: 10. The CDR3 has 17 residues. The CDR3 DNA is TGTGCCAGTAGTATTCTCCGGGACTATCGCACCTACAATGAGCAGTTCTTC. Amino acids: CASSILRDYRTYNEQFF.

Here the CDR3 reads CASSLETGGSTPYEQYF. DNA of the CDR3: TGTGCCAGCAGCTTAGAGACAGGGGGCTCTACCCCCTACGAGCAGTACTTC. The chain has TRBV7-9 and TRBJ2-7; 10 positions agree with TRBD1. V shed 1 base, J shed 2 bases, and the junction held 8 bases outside the gene matches. The CDR3 loop spans 17 amino acids. CDR1 SEHNR and CDR2 FQNEAQ come from the germline V gene (reference sequence).

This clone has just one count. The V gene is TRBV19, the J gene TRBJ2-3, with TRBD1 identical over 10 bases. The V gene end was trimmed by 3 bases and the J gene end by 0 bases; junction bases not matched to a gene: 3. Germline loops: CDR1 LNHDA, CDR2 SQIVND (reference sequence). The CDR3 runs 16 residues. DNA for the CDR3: TGTGCCAGTAGTATGGGACAGGGGCGGAGCACAGATACGCAGTATTTT. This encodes CASSMGQGRSTDTQYF.

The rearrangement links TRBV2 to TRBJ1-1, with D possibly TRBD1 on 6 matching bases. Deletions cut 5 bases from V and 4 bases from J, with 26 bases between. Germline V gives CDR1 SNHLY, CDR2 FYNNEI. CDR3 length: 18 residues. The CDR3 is CASSTSPLQGTWGTEAFF. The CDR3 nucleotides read TGTGCCAGCAGTACAAGCCCACTACAGGGTACGTGGGGCACTGAAGCTTTCTTT.

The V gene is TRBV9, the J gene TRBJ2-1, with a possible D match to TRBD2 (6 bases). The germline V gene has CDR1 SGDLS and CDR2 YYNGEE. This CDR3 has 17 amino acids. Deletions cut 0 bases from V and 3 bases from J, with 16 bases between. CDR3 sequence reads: CASSVVPGEWGYNEQFF. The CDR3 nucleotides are TGTGCCAGCAGCGTAGTTCCGGGAGAGTGGGGCTACAATGAGCAGTTCTTC.

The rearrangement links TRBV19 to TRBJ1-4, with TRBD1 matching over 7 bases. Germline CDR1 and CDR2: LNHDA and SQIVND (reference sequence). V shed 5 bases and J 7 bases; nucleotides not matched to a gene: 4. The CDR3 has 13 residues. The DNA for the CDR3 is TGTGCCAGTAGTCCCGACAGGGCTGAAAAACTGTTTTTT. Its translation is CASSPDRAEKLFF. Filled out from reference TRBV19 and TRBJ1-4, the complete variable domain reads DGGITQSPKYLFRKEGQNVTLSCEQNLNHDAMYWYRQDPGQGLRLIYYSQIVNDFQKGDIAEGYSVSREKKESFPLTVTSAQKNPTAFYLCASSPDRAEKLFFGSGTQLSVL.

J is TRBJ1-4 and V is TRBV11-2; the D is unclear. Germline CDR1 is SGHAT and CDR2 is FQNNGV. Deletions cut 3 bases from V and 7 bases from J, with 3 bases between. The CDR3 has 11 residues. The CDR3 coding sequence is TGTGCCAGCAGCTTTAGTGAAAAACTGTTTTTT. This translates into CASSFSEKLFF. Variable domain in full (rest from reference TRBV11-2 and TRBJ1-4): EAGVAQSPRYKIIEKRQSVAFWCNPISGHATLYWYQQILGQGPKLLIQFQNNGVVDDSQLPKDRFSAERLKGVDSTLKIQPAKLEDSAVYLCASSFSEKLFFGSGTQLSVL.

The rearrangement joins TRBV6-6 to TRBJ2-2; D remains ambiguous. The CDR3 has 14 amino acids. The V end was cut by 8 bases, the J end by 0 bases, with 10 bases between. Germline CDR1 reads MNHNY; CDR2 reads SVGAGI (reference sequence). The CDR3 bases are TGTGCCAGCGGAGTACCCTCGAACACCGGGGAGCTGTTTTTT. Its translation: CASGVPSNTGELFF.

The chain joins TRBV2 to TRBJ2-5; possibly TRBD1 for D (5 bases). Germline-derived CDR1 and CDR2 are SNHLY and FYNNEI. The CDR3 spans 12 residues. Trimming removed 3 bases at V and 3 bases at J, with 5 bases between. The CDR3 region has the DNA TGTGCCAGCAGTGACAGGGAAGAGACCCAGTACTTC. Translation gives CASSDREETQYF.